This paragraph covers one T cell receptor (beta chain) sequence. Its antigen is as yet unknown. The sample originates from a study of T cell responses to AZD1222 COVID-19 vaccine. Findings and limits, study-wide: Compared with day 0, the breadth and depth of the Spike-specific TCR repertoire rose significantly after two doses of AZD1222. Donors skewed white British and female; clonal diversity was possibly underestimated. Only five to seven AZD1222 recipients were seropositive at baseline. Repertoire sampling occurred only after the peak T cell response.

Generated by immunoSEQ multiplex PCR, the TCRdb table keeps only in-frame clones and is missing some. The sample has 75,000 to 90,000 clones, roughly 90% seen once. Trimming pared 2 bases from V and 12 bases from J, leaving 14 bases between. CDR3 size: 13 residues. Germline assignment: CDR1 MNHEY and CDR2 SMNVEV (reference sequence). The source was peripheral blood, collected on day 0 of AZD1222 vaccination. The V gene is TRBV27, the J gene TRBJ2-1; D gene unclear. The sequence was collected from an adult in good health. The CDR3 DNA reads TGTGCCAGCAGTTTAGGCGGACGTCTCGGGCAGTTCTTC. Translating gives CASSLGGRLGQFF.